What follows describes a single T cell receptor beta chain. This clonotype was counted at least ten times. What this receptor recognizes is not known. No qualities accompany the bases; no much larger clone lies one base away. The data belong to a study of HIV-infected children after antiretroviral therapy interruption (dated by TCRdb to about 2019). With regard to the full study: The study included eight children, four on planned treatment interruption and four on continuous treatment, and all eight had a CD4+ count above 500 and a viral load below 50 copies/ml. A median age of roughly 9.6 years was recorded in the interruption group, and a median age of around 8 years was recorded in the continuous treatment group. Most participating children had recorded exposure to EBV and CMV. For the interruption arm, samples were taken at week 0, at week 12, at the end of interruption (week 24 or 48), and roughly 3 years after the study ended. In the continuous-treatment arm, samples from corresponding weeks 0, 48 and 150 were analyzed. Alongside measurements of thymic output, TCR repertoires of children on planned treatment interruption were compared with TCR repertoires of children on continuous antiretroviral treatment.

What the authors observed across the whole study: For naive CD4+ repertoires of PTI patients, CDR3 sharing between time points dropped once interruption began, while many sequences were shared between the end of interruption and 3 years later. The naive CD4+ Gini coefficient rose by the end of treatment interruption, suggesting clonal expansion, and returned to baseline by 3 years. The sorted CD45RA+ naive cells might contain minor non-naive CD45RA+ populations, such as EMRA or stem memory cells. The small number of patients is a limitation of the study, so the data should be interpreted with caution.

Trimming takes 6 bases from V and 2 bases from J, and the germline ends sit 13 bases apart. The CDR3 numbers 14 residues from cysteine through phenylalanine. Here the CDR3 DNA is all that survives: 42 bases in frame from base 1. The germline V gene provides CDR1 MNHNS and CDR2 SASEGT. The library relied on 3' RACE. To correct PCR amplification bias, TCR libraries were generated from RNA with a 3' RACE protocol that used unique molecular identifiers. Up to 12 amplicon libraries were pooled and sequenced on an Illumina MiSeq with v2 2x250 paired-end chemistry. Per the source publication's procedure: Reads were processed with Decombinator to assign V and J genes and CDR3, with barcode-based error and PCR bias correction. Repertoires were subsampled to equal depth before Gini coefficients were calculated with the R ineq package. Three approaches were used to assess CDR3 similarity: GLIPH, Hamming distance and a shared triplet metric. The public reads were quality trimmed at Q25 with fastp and then assembled into clones with MiXCR by TCRdb, keeping productive beta chains. Rows merge per CDR3 protein into single entries with the most common DNA and genes. TCRdb's processing, not the authors', yielded these V and J calls. The sample includes fewer than 100,000 distinct CDR3 sequences, with about 7% observed a single time. The ten most abundant clones make up 0.85% to 1.3% of the sample.

The sample's treatment or condition label, in plain terms: PENTA 11 planned treatment interruption arm or continuous ART arm. Participants were children from the United Kingdom aged 2 to 15 years who had received at least three-drug ART for at least 24 weeks. Cryopreserved PBMCs containing at least 5 million viable cells were required, and several candidate patients were excluded because of low viable PBMC yield. Naive CD4+ CD45RA+ CD45RO- T cells were FACS-sorted from thawed PBMCs on a FACSAria III cell sorter. After sorting, cells were fixed, and RNA was extracted with the RNeasy FFPE kit and then with the RNeasy Micro kit.

The sequence links TRBV6-1 to TRBJ1-1; possibly the D gene is TRBD1, per 6 matching bases. The sample was CD45RA+ CD4+ T cells from PBMCs, pooled from several time points, taken from a donor given antiretroviral therapy, either interrupted or continuous. The cell subset or site label on this specimen signifies: naive CD4+ CD45RA+ CD45RO- T cells. The clonotype comes from a pool of human donors with HIV. The CDR3: CASRSLGANTEAFF. The DNA sequence is TGTGCCAGCAGGTCACTGGGGGCTAACACTGAAGCTTTCTTT.